This T cell receptor (beta chain) is from a study of cytomegalovirus exposure and HLA in healthy donors. V lost 5 bases, J lost 3 bases, and 11 bases lay in between. Germline V gives CDR1 SGHTA, CDR2 FQGNSA. This CDR3 spans 13 amino acids. Measured with immunoSEQ multiplex PCR; TCRdb has only the in-frame clones, and not every one. The table shows fewer than 200,000 clones, with approximately 87% occurring only once. Source material: PBMCs. The genes are TRBV7-2 and TRBJ2-7; D ambiguous. The receptor was isolated from a woman aged 30 to 39 in good health and CMV-seronegative. CDR3 bases: TGTGCCAGCAGCAAGAGACCCGACTACGAGCAGTACTTC. As protein: CASSKRPDYEQYF.